This T cell receptor (beta chain) was sequenced during a study of shared clonotypes between healthy human individuals. Overall study context: The study used three CD4 naive, three CD4 memory, two CD8 naive and one CD8 memory plate per donor. Study conclusions and caveats: Specimens sampled were limited to blood, with tissue repertoires likely differing. The genetic and exposure-history diversity represented was limited by few donors.

This clone has more than one count but fewer than ten. Its cognate antigen is unknown. The germline CDR1 and CDR2 sequences are MNHEY and SMNVEV (reference sequence). V gave up 2 bases and J gave up 7 bases, with 14 bases separating them. The CDR3 sequence is 14 residues long. The naive CD8 population came from CD45RO-negative cells selected for CCR7, without terminally differentiated effector memory CD45RA+ cells. This table comes from immunoSEQ multiplex PCR, and its TCRdb copy is limited to in-frame clones, with some not included. This sample has about 1.9 million clones, with 93% found just once. The sequenced material came from naive CD8+ T cells from PBMCs. This chain links TRBV27 with TRBJ1-1; D unclear. The source is a man aged 18 to 29 in good health. Some clones in this sample may be carry-over from other donors' samples. CDR3 sequence: CASSLLSDGNEAFF. The CDR3, as DNA: TGTGCCAGCAGTTTACTATCGGACGGGAATGAAGCTTTCTTT.